These 22 T cell receptor beta chains were all obtained from the same sample, sequenced in a study of shared clonotypes between healthy human individuals. The table came from immunoSEQ multiplex PCR; TCRdb's copy has only in-frame clones and leaves some out. Here the sample spans a few million clones, over 85% being singletons. Sequencing was carried out using naive CD4+ T cells from PBMCs. Stated subset: CD45RA+ positively selected. The receptors here all came from a man younger than 30 in good health. Some clones in this sample may be carry-over from other donors' samples.

The V gene is TRBV29-1, the J gene TRBJ2-1; D not certain. The CDR3 runs to 11 residues. Germline V CDR1 and CDR2: SQVTM, ANQGSEA. Trimming removed 3 bases at V and 3 bases at J, with 3 bases between. CDR3 bases: TGCAGCGTTGATATCTACAATGAGCAGTTCTTC. Its protein product is CSVDIYNEQFF.

This chain links TRBV7-7 with TRBJ1-4; D unclear. Germline V CDR1 and CDR2: SSHAT, FNYEAQ (reference sequence). Trimming shortened V by 7 bases and J by 4 bases, and 16 bases separated the two germline ends. This CDR3 has 15 residues. The CDR3 DNA reads as TGTGCCAGCAACCATATAGGGCAGAATAATGAAAAACTGTTTTTT. Its translation: CASNHIGQNNEKLFF.

This sequence joins TRBV5-1 and TRBJ2-5; 7 bases are shared with TRBD2. The CDR3 covers 16 residues. J was trimmed by 0 bases and V by 0 bases; bases with no gene match: 5. Germline CDR1 SGHRS, CDR2 YFSETQ. CDR3 sequence: CASSLVPSGNQETQYF. Here the CDR3 DNA reads TGCGCCAGCAGCTTGGTACCTAGCGGCAACCAAGAGACCCAGTACTTC.

The rearrangement joins TRBV19 to TRBJ1-2, with TRBD1 identical over 7 bases. Germline-derived CDR1 and CDR2 are LNHDA and SQIVND (reference sequence). J lost 0 bases, V lost 8 bases, and 6 bases had no gene match. The CDR3 has 14 residues. This chain's CDR3 is CASHTRGPNYGYTF. CDR3 nucleotide sequence: TGTGCCAGTCACACGAGGGGGCCTAACTATGGCTACACCTTC.

The chain has TRBV7-9 and TRBJ1-1; D is perhaps TRBD1 (6 bases). V was clipped by 3 bases and J by 3 bases, with 14 bases between them. This CDR3 has 15 residues. CDR1 is SEHNR and CDR2 is FQNEAQ in the germline V gene (reference sequence). CDR3 DNA: TGTGCCAGCAGCTTGTACTGGGGGGCTGACACTGAAGCTTTCTTT. This translates into CASSLYWGADTEAFF.

The V gene is TRBV5-1, the J gene TRBJ2-1; D not certain. The CDR3 has 17 residues. In germline, CDR1 is SGHRS, CDR2 YFSETQ. V was cut by 0 bases and J by 5 bases, with 18 bases left in between. DNA for the CDR3: TGCGCCAGCAGCTTGGCCCCCTCAGCAGAGATAAACAATGAGCAGTTCTTC. It encodes CASSLAPSAEINNEQFF.

V is TRBV5-8 and J is TRBJ2-1, with 14 bases identical to TRBD2. The CDR3 totals 17 residues. Germline loops: CDR1 SGHTS, CDR2 YDEGEE. The V and J ends lost 0 bases and 7 bases, in that order; junction bases with no gene match: 6. The CDR3 spells CASSLVGLAGAKNEQFF. The CDR3 nucleotides are TGTGCCAGCAGCTTGGTGGGACTAGCGGGAGCCAAGAATGAGCAGTTCTTC.

The table lists this clone with a count of one. This specimen includes other DNA sequences encoding the same CDR3. The rearrangement uses TRBV5-1 and TRBJ2-5; no reliable D call. V gave up 1 base and J gave up 3 bases, with 7 bases separating them. The CDR3 consists of 13 residues. Germline V gives CDR1 SGHRS, CDR2 YFSETQ. CDR3 amino acids: CASSLSGEETQYF. In DNA form, the CDR3 reads TGCGCCAGCAGCTTGTCGGGTGAAGAGACCCAGTACTTC.

The gene calls are TRBV10-1 and TRBJ1-5; D is unresolved. V lost 3 bases and J lost 6, with 12 bases in between. This CDR3 is built from 14 residues. Looked up from germline, CDR1 is WNHNN and CDR2 is SYGVQD (reference sequence). CDR3 loop: CASSDGEVGQPQHF. In nucleotides, the CDR3 is TGCGCCAGCAGTGATGGGGAGGTAGGTCAGCCCCAGCATTTT.

V usage is TRBV10-3 and J usage is TRBJ2-2; possibly TRBD2 for D (5 bases). Trimming took 4 bases from V and 0 from J, leaving 12 bases between them. The CDR3 extends over 16 amino acids. Germline loops: CDR1 ENHRY, CDR2 SYGVKD. CDR3 nucleotides: TGTGCCATCAGTGTGACCCCCGGGACGAACACCGGGGAGCTGTTTTTT. Translated: CAISVTPGTNTGELFF.

V gene TRBV18 combines with J gene TRBJ2-1; D may be TRBD1 or TRBD2 (5 bases each). The CDR3 sequence is 15 residues long. Germline V CDR1 and CDR2: KGHSH, LQKENI. The V end lost 3 bases, the J end lost 9 bases, and 18 bases lay between the germline ends. The CDR3 protein is CASSPPGSWGSEQFF. For the CDR3, the DNA is TGTGCCAGCTCACCCCCGGGATCATGGGGGAGTGAGCAGTTCTTC.

CDR3 protein: CASGLAAYGYTF. The CDR3 DNA is TGTGCTAGTGGTTTGGCCGCGTATGGCTACACCTTC. This chain joins TRBV12-5 and TRBJ1-2; D uncertain. This CDR3 is 12 amino acids long. The ends were cut back, 1 base at V and 5 bases at J, with 5 bases in the middle. Germline V gene lookup returns CDR1 LGHNT and CDR2 FRNRAP.

The chain combines TRBV15 with TRBJ1-4; 8 bases match TRBD1. V was pared by 6 bases and J by 6 bases, with 0 bases of the junction left unmatched. The CDR3 extends over 12 amino acids. Germline CDR1 LNHNV, CDR2 YYDKDF (reference sequence). The CDR3 here is CATRQGDEKLFF. CDR3 coding DNA: TGTGCCACCAGACAGGGGGATGAAAAACTGTTTTTT.

The J gene is TRBJ2-5, the V gene TRBV6-1; the D call may be TRBD1 or TRBD2 (5 bases each). The CDR3 runs to 14 residues. Trimming removed 5 bases at V and 7 bases at J, with 17 bases between. CDR1 and CDR2 from the germline V gene are MNHNS and SASEGT. CDR3 in DNA: TGTGCCAGCAGTACTCTACCCCCTGGGACGACCCAGTACTTC. Translating gives CASSTLPPGTTQYF.

V usage is TRBV7-3 and J usage is TRBJ2-1, with 13 bases that match TRBD2. The V gene end was trimmed by 5 bases and the J gene end by 6 bases; junction bases not matched to a gene: 4. The germline V gene has CDR1 SGHTA and CDR2 FQGTGA. The CDR3 sequence is 15 residues long. CDR3 protein: CASSLLAGGRNEQFF. In DNA form, the CDR3 reads TGTGCCAGCAGCCTACTAGCGGGAGGGCGCAATGAGCAGTTCTTC.

The CDR3 sequence is CSVGRPNTEAFF. For the CDR3, the DNA is TGCAGCGTTGGACGGCCGAACACTGAAGCTTTCTTT. The rearrangement links TRBV29-1 to TRBJ1-1; D remains unclear. CDR1 and CDR2 from the germline V gene are SQVTM and ANQGSEA. The CDR3 has 12 amino acids. Between the trimmed V and J ends, which lost 4 bases and 1 base, there was a span of 7 bases.

The V gene is TRBV4-3, the J gene TRBJ2-7; no clear D gene. The V gene lost 1 base and the J gene lost 3 bases, with 7 bases spanning the gap. Looked up from germline, CDR1 is LGHNA and CDR2 is YSLEER. The CDR3 totals 13 residues. CDR3 coding DNA: TGCGCCAGCAGCCAAGGGCATTTCTACGAGCAGTACTTC. Translation: CASSQGHFYEQYF.

The V call is TRBV4-1, the J call TRBJ2-1, with D possibly being TRBD1 or TRBD2 (5 bases each). V lost 6 bases to trimming and J lost 2 bases, with 17 bases between them. Germline-derived CDR1 and CDR2 are MGHRA and YSYEKL. This CDR3 region has 16 residues. As DNA, the CDR3 is TGCGCCAGCAGACTTGCGATGAGGGACCCCTACAATGAGCAGTTCTTC. This translates into CASRLAMRDPYNEQFF.

This chain links TRBV28 with TRBJ2-7; 10 bases line up with TRBD1. This CDR3 spans 14 amino acids. Germline CDR1 reads MDHEN; CDR2 reads SYDVKM. Trimming cost V 6 bases and J 9 bases; bases outside gene matches: 11. The CDR3: CASRPRGTGDWQYF. The CDR3 DNA follows: TGTGCCAGCAGACCCCGCGGGACAGGGGACTGGCAGTACTTC.

V is TRBV7-3 and J is TRBJ2-2, with 7 positions matching TRBD1. V lost 5 bases, J lost 8 bases, and 11 bases stayed unmatched. This CDR3 is 15 amino acids long. In germline, CDR1 is SGHTA, CDR2 FQGTGA. DNA of the CDR3: TGTGCCAGCAGCCCCGATCAAGGGGGCTCGGGGGAGCTGTTTTTT. Amino acid sequence: CASSPDQGGSGELFF.

V and J are TRBV4-3 and TRBJ2-1, with D unclear. The V and J ends lost 0 bases and 15 bases respectively, with 24 bases between them. This CDR3 spans 16 amino acids. Germline V gene data show CDR1 as LGHNA and CDR2 as YSLEER. The CDR3 spells CASSQDRPVARYPLFF. DNA for the CDR3: TGCGCCAGCAGCCAAGACCGGCCCGTTGCTCGTTATCCGCTGTTCTTC.

This chain joins TRBV7-6 and TRBJ2-2, with TRBD2 matching 8 bases. The V gene's germline CDR1 is SGHVS and CDR2 FNYEAQ. The CDR3 totals 16 residues. J gave up 3 bases and V 1 base, and 4 bases lay outside the gene matches. CDR3 sequence: CASSLGASGYTGELFF. CDR3 DNA: TGTGCCAGCAGCTTAGGGGCTAGCGGGTACACCGGGGAGCTGTTTTTT.